The TCR beta chain described here comes from a study of radiotherapy plus CTLA-4 blockade in lung cancer. Study conclusions and caveats: How blood T cell clones changed early, along with interferon-beta, reportedly forecast response best.

Turning to this clone: Its target is unknown.

Repertoires were generated with immunoSEQ multiplex PCR, while TCRdb's copy carries only in-frame clones and drops some. This repertoire shows 23,000 or so clones, 70% to 75% found once; its top ten account for approximately 3%. In chemo-refractory metastatic non-small-cell lung cancer, patients got ipilimumab CTLA-4 blockade together with focal radiation. Trimming removed 5 bases from V and 5 bases from J; junction bases left unmatched: 8. Germline V gene sequence: CDR1 SGHRS, CDR2 YFSETQ. The CDR3 covers 15 residues. Sequencing used peripheral blood, obtained from a patient treated with radiotherapy plus ipilimumab. V gene TRBV5-1 combines with J gene TRBJ2-3, with 10 bases identical to TRBD2. The sequence came from a human donor with non-small cell lung cancer whose response to radiotherapy plus ipilimumab could not be evaluated. The CDR3 DNA sequence: TGCGCCAGCAGTCTAGCGGGAGATTATAGAGATACGCAGTATTTT. Translated, it gives CASSLAGDYRDTQYF.